This entry features one T cell receptor (beta chain) sequence. Its specificity is unknown. Libraries were prepared by immunoSEQ multiplex PCR; TCRdb keeps only in-frame clonotypes and omits some of them. The table has tens of thousands of clones, just under 80% seen once. This entry comes from a study of PD-1 blockade in classical Hodgkin lymphoma. Study results and caveats: By C4D1, CD4+ diversity increased significantly, especially in complete responders. Patients who initiated nivolumab within 1 year of ASCT were excluded. TCR diversity at baseline was reported to be reduced in newly diagnosed patients relative to healthy donors.

Germline CDR1 and CDR2: PRHDT and FYEKMQ (reference sequence). The CDR3 runs to 14 residues. V shed 4 bases and J 12 bases; nucleotides not matched to a gene: 11. No patient escaped relapse after autologous stem cell transplantation, and brentuximab vedotin exposure varied. V and J are TRBV13 and TRBJ2-3, with 9 bases aligning to TRBD1. Material: peripheral blood mononuclear cells (PBMCs), obtained at baseline. This receptor was identified in a human donor with classical Hodgkin lymphoma. The CDR3 loop reads CASSSPGQGFYQYF. In DNA, the CDR3 is TGTGCCAGCAGCTCTCCGGGACAGGGCTTCTACCAGTATTTT.